The 12 T cell receptor beta chains presented below share a single source sample, sequenced in a study of neurological immune-mediated disorders. TCRdb reprocessed the 5' RACE reads with MiXCR, giving one entry per CDR3 protein. The table has approximately 15,000 distinct CDR3 sequences, roughly 13% seen once. The sample was CD8+ T cells from blood. The receptors here all came from a female donor with HTLV-1-associated myelopathy (HAM/TSP).

This clonotype turned up a few times. This sequence may be a read error, since a much larger clone differs from it by one base. The rearrangement joins TRBV7-9 to TRBJ2-1; D is unresolved. This CDR3 is 16 amino acids long. CDR1 is SEHNR and CDR2 is FQNEAQ in the germline V gene (reference sequence). V gave up 10 bases and J gave up 4 bases, with 23 bases separating them. CDR3: CANIFNRGELYNEQFF. As DNA, the CDR3 is TGTGCCAACATTTTTAACCGCGGAGAACTTTACAATGAGCAGTTCTTC.

In regard to this clonotype: A much larger clone differs by one base, so this may be a read error. The gene calls are TRBV7-6 and TRBJ2-3; D is unclear. Germline CDR1 SGHVS, CDR2 FNYEAQ. The CDR3 is made up of 15 amino acids. This chain's CDR3 is CTSSFGGGDTDTQYF. CDR3 nucleotide sequence: TGTACCAGCAGCTTCGGCGGCGGCGACACAGATACGCAGTATTTT.

This clonotype was detected many times. The chain is built from TRBV7-9 and TRBJ2-2, with a weak D call TRBD2 (5 bases). Trimming took 6 bases from V and 2 from J, leaving 10 bases between them. Germline-derived CDR1 and CDR2 are SEHNR and FQNEAQ (reference sequence). The CDR3 runs 14 residues. CDR3 in amino acids: CASRGALNTGELFF. Written as DNA, the CDR3 is TGTGCCAGCAGGGGAGCGCTTAACACCGGGGAGCTGTTTTTT.

This clonotype was seen at least ten times. The chain employs TRBV6-2 or TRBV6-3 and TRBJ2-3; TRBD1 agrees at 9 bases. With V trimmed by 7 bases and J by 6 bases, 14 bases remained unmatched. From germline, CDR1 is MNHEY and CDR2 SVGEGT. The CDR3 extends over 16 amino acids. CDR3 nucleotide sequence: TGTGCCAGCACCCTTCCGGGACAGGGCCCGAGTGATACGCAGTATTTT. As protein: CASTLPGQGPSDTQYF.

For this clonotype: The conserved closing phenylalanine or tryptophan is absent in this CDR3, likely reflecting a read error. It is unclear where the CDR3 begins or ends on the DNA, so no DNA is shown, and the CDR3 is as TCRdb lists it. V and J are TRBV27 and TRBJ2-2; the table's D call of TRBD1 was not tested on the DNA. Including both end residues, the CDR3 is 15 amino acids long. Looked up from germline, CDR1 is MNHEY and CDR2 is SMNVEV (reference sequence). The CDR3 sequence is CASSSIQGGTGELIV.

In its sample, this clonotype was seen once. A clone one base away is much larger, so this may be a read error. This rearrangement joins TRBV29-1 to TRBJ2-5; TRBD1 matches 11 bases. Germline CDR1 reads SQVTM; CDR2 reads ANQGSEA. The CDR3 contains 14 residues. CDR3 DNA sequence: TGCAGCGTGGGGGACAGGGGGAGAGAGGAGACCCACTACTTC. It encodes CSVGDRGREETHYF.

This clonotype has a count of ten or more. The chain has TRBV7-9 and TRBJ1-4, with 8 bases identical to TRBD1. J was trimmed by 7 bases and V by 8 bases; bases with no gene match: 3. CDR1 SEHNR and CDR2 FQNEAQ come from the germline V gene (reference sequence). This CDR3 contains 12 residues. CDR3 DNA sequence: TGTGCCAGCCGACAGGGGTCTGAAAAACTGTTTTTT. Its translation: CASRQGSEKLFF.

This clonotype came up many times. The chain joins TRBV28 to TRBJ1-2; D perhaps matches TRBD1 (6 bases). This CDR3 is 15 amino acids long. Trimming removed 4 bases at V and 8 bases at J, with 20 bases between. Germline lookup yields CDR1 MDHEN and CDR2 SYDVKM. The CDR3 sequence is CASSSSFPGAEGYTF. CDR3 bases: TGTGCCAGCAGTTCCTCCTTTCCAGGGGCTGAAGGCTACACCTTC.

This clonotype was counted many times. The gene calls are TRBV20-1 and TRBJ2-5; either TRBD1 or TRBD2 may fit D (5 bases each). V was cut by 2 bases and J by 7 bases, with 14 bases left in between. This CDR3 is built from 13 residues. The germline V gene has CDR1 DFQATT and CDR2 SNEGSKA (reference sequence). The CDR3 loop is CSARLGTVGTQYF. The CDR3 DNA reads as TGCAGTGCTAGACTCGGGACGGTTGGGACCCAGTACTTC.

This clonotype was picked up many times. The chain couples TRBV7-3 to TRBJ2-1; D not certain. In germline, CDR1 is SGHTA, CDR2 FQGTGA. The germline V and J ends were trimmed by 5 bases and 7 bases, with 12 bases remaining between them. The CDR3 is 13 residues long. CDR3 residues: CASSPYLGNEQFF. Written as DNA, the CDR3 is TGTGCCAGCAGCCCCTACCTTGGGAATGAGCAGTTCTTC.

The sample holds many counts of this clonotype. This chain links TRBV4-1 with TRBJ2-5; D perhaps matches TRBD2 (6 bases). Germline CDR1 reads MGHRA; CDR2 reads YSYEKL. The CDR3 length is 16 residues. V lost 3 bases to trimming and J lost 5 bases, with 19 bases between them. CDR3 sequence reads: CASSHRSERAGETQYF. The DNA for the CDR3 is TGCGCCAGCAGCCACCGATCAGAGCGGGCCGGTGAGACCCAGTACTTC.

This clonotype was counted many times. This rearrangement joins TRBV27 to TRBJ1-2; D gene ambiguous. The CDR3 has 15 amino acids. Looked up from germline, CDR1 is MNHEY and CDR2 is SMNVEV (reference sequence). With 2 bases removed from V and 6 bases from J, the gap between germline ends came to 16 bases. CDR3 DNA sequence: TGTGCCAGCAGTTTAGGGGTCAGTGGATTTAATGGCTACACCTTC. It codes for CASSLGVSGFNGYTF.